These 11 T cell receptor beta chains were all obtained from the same sample, sequenced in a study of T cell repertoires in cytomegalovirus infection. TCRdb analysed the reads with MiXCR anew, one entry per CDR3 protein. The table lists 310,000 or so distinct CDR3 sequences, roughly a quarter of them singletons. What was sequenced was PBMCs. The receptors originated from a human donor in good health (CMV status not recorded). Some clones in this sample may be carry-over from other donors' samples.

The chain has TRBV10-3 and TRBJ2-3, with D perhaps being TRBD1 or TRBD2 (6 bases each). Between the trimmed V and J ends, which lost 3 bases and 6 bases, there was a span of 19 bases. The CDR3 is 16 amino acids. Germline lookup yields CDR1 ENHRY and CDR2 SYGVKD. The CDR3 nucleotides read TGTGCCATCAGTGATCTTCGCGGGATAGGGGGGGATACGCAGTATTTT. Its translation is CAISDLRGIGGDTQYF.

This clonotype was detected only a few times. The rearrangement uses TRBV18 and TRBJ1-5; D might be TRBD1 (5 bases). The germline gives CDR1 KGHSH, CDR2 LQKENI. Deletions cut 2 bases from V and 2 bases from J, with 16 bases between. This CDR3 is 17 amino acids long. In nucleotides, the CDR3 is TGTGCCAGCTCACCATCTTCCGCGGGGCTGGGCAATCAGCCCCAGCATTTT. Translating gives CASSPSSAGLGNQPQHF.

This clonotype has ten or more counts. The gene calls are TRBV7-2 and TRBJ2-1, with no clear D. V was clipped by 3 bases and J by 7 bases, with 13 bases between them. CDR1 SGHTA and CDR2 FQGNSA come from the germline V gene. The CDR3 loop spans 14 amino acids. CDR3: CASSFPLVANEQFF. CDR3 coding DNA: TGTGCCAGCAGCTTCCCCCTAGTCGCGAATGAGCAGTTCTTC. Variable domain in full (rest from reference TRBV7-2 and TRBJ2-1): GAGVSQSPSNKVTEKGKDVELRCDPISGHTALYWYRQSLGQGLEFLIYFQGNSAPDKSGLPSDRFSAERTGGSVSTLTIQRTQQEDSAVYLCASSFPLVANEQFFGPGTRLTVL.

V gene TRBV20-1 combines with J gene TRBJ1-2; D not certain. Germline CDR1 DFQATT, CDR2 SNEGSKA (reference sequence). With 3 bases removed from V and 8 bases from J, the gap between germline ends came to 7 bases. This CDR3 is 10 amino acids long. CDR3 residues: CSASQLGYTF. Here the CDR3 DNA reads TGCAGTGCTAGTCAGCTGGGCTACACCTTC.

J is TRBJ2-1 and V is TRBV7-2, with 9 nucleotides matching TRBD2. CDR1 is SGHTA and CDR2 is FQGNSA in the germline V gene. V was clipped by 5 bases and J by 4 bases; unmatched bases: 15. The CDR3 has 18 residues. The DNA for the CDR3 is TGTGCCAGCAGCACTAGCTTGGGCGTGACTAGCGGTTACAATGAGCAGTTCTTC. Translation: CASSTSLGVTSGYNEQFF.

There are many counts of this clonotype. The J gene is TRBJ2-3, the V gene TRBV11-2; TRBD2 might be the D (6 bases). The CDR3 contains 15 residues. The germline V and J ends were trimmed by 0 bases and 3 bases, with 10 bases remaining between them. Germline assignment: CDR1 SGHAT and CDR2 FQNNGV. In DNA form, the CDR3 reads TGTGCCAGCAGCTTAGATGGGGACTCTACAGATACGCAGTATTTT. Translating gives CASSLDGDSTDTQYF.

There are a few counts of this clonotype. The chain carries TRBV28 and TRBJ1-4, with D unresolved. This CDR3 has 13 amino acids. The V gene lost 6 bases and the J gene lost 8 bases, with 13 bases spanning the gap. Looked up from germline, CDR1 is MDHEN and CDR2 is SYDVKM. The DNA of the CDR3 is TGTGCCAGCAGCCGTCAGATCAGGGAAAAACTGTTTTTT. It is translated as CASSRQIREKLFF. Complete variable domain (other parts from reference TRBV28 and TRBJ1-4): DVKVTQSSRYLVKRTGEKVFLECVQDMDHENMFWYRQDPGLGLRLIYFSYDVKMKEKGDIPEGYSVSREKKERFSLILESASTNQTSMYLCASSRQIREKLFFGSGTQLSVL.

This clonotype showed up many times. This chain connects TRBV7-2 to TRBJ2-1; D is possibly TRBD1 (5 bases). Trimming cost V 5 bases and J 4 bases, with 15 bases left between them. The CDR3 spans 15 residues. The germline V gene encodes CDR1 SGHTA and CDR2 FQGNSA. The CDR3 is CASSQANDRYNEQFF. CDR3 nucleotides: TGTGCCAGCAGCCAAGCTAACGACAGATACAATGAGCAGTTCTTC.

This sequence joins TRBV18 and TRBJ2-7; D is uncertain. V lost 0 bases and J lost 9, with 12 bases in between. The germline V gene has CDR1 KGHSH and CDR2 LQKENI. This CDR3 is built from 13 residues. The CDR3 DNA sequence: TGTGCCAGCTCACCACCAAATGGGATGGGGCAGTACTTC. Translation gives CASSPPNGMGQYF. Complete variable domain (other parts from reference TRBV18 and TRBJ2-7): NAGVMQNPRHLVRRRGQEARLRCSPMKGHSHVYWYRQLPEEGLKFMVYLQKENIIDESGMPKERFSAEFPKEGPSILRIQQVVRGDSAAYFCASSPPNGMGQYFGPGTRLTVT.

The gene calls are TRBV29-1 and TRBJ2-7; D tentatively fits TRBD1 or TRBD2 (6 bases each). Germline CDR1 SQVTM, CDR2 ANQGSEA. This CDR3 has 13 amino acids. The V end was cut by 3 bases, the J end by 5 bases, with 14 bases between. CDR3 nucleotide sequence: TGCAGCGTTGAGGCCCTAGGGGGGAACGAGCAGTACTTC. Protein sequence: CSVEALGGNEQYF.

The rearrangement uses TRBV7-9 and TRBJ1-6; D is undetermined. The germline V gene has CDR1 SEHNR and CDR2 FQNEAQ (reference sequence). The CDR3 has 15 amino acids. Between the trimmed V and J ends, which lost 4 bases and 7 bases, there was a span of 14 bases. DNA of the CDR3: TGTGCCAGCAGCTCCACCCCCCAACTCAATTCACCCCTCCACTTT. Translated, it gives CASSSTPQLNSPLHF.